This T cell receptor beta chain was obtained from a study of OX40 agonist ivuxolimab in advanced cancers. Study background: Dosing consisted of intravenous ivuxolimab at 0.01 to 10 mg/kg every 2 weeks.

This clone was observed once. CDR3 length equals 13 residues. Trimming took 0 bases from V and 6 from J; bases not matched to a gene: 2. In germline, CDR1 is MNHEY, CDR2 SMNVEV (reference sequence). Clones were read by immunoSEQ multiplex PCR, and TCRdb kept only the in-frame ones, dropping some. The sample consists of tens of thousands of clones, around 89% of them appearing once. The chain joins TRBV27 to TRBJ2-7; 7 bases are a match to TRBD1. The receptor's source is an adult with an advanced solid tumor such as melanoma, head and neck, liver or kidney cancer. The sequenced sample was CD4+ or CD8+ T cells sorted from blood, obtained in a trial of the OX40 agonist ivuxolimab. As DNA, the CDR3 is TGTGCCAGCAGTTTATCGACAGGGAGCGAGCAGTACTTC. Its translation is CASSLSTGSEQYF.